A selection of T cell receptor beta chains follows, all from one sample in a study of identical twins. TCRdb analysed the 5' RACE reads with MiXCR anew, one entry per CDR3 protein. The sample shows 1.5 million or so distinct CDR3 sequences, 32% of them seen only once. The sample was cord blood. Receptors originate from a newborn girl in good health. CDR3s leave out the opening cysteine and the closing phenylalanine or tryptophan. Fields, in order: V gene, CDR3 protein.

>TRBV5-6
ASSIGTTGQPQH
>TRBV20-1
SVPGSSYNSPLH
>TRBV18
ASSEGQAMNTEAF
>TRBV5-1
ASSFYRGDEQY
>TRBV7-9
ASSLGPGLAKRNEQF
>TRBV11-1
ASSLATLKGARPGYTYGYT
>TRBV10-3
ATSTWDPPEDTQY
>TRBV20-1
SARGYRGYT
>TRBV20-1
SAPGHSLTDTQY
>TRBV15
ATSQSGREYNEQF
>TRBV4-2
ASSQVPSGVGGEKLF
>TRBV3-1
ASSQVGDRVEAEAF
>TRBV24-1
ATSAGDNEQF
>TRBV4-2
AGSQDAGYSNQPQH
>TRBV7-9
ASSLTSGSQYEQF
>TRBV24-1
ATSDLQRGRQY
>TRBV7-2
ASSFVAGGTGELF
>TRBV20-1
SASLAGEWNEQF
>TRBV20-1
SADSAISYNEQF
>TRBV5-1
ASSLEGLAGGEQF
>TRBV5-1
ASSSLWTGYEQF
>TRBV6-6
ASSYSGRGKTNEKLF
>TRBV6-1
ASSEEGVRGQHSPLH
>TRBV7-2
ASSPPSEEQY
>TRBV29-1
SVVGTVRETQY
>TRBV7-2
ASSLGLLTQY
>TRBV7-2
ASSRVGVGYGYT
>TRBV11-3
ASSPPLGNEQF
>TRBV2
ASSSQGRGYNEQF
>TRBV6-6
ASTQSGPGELF
>TRBV20-1
SAPTGTGGEKLF
>TRBV5-1
ASTTTGTDTQY
>TRBV29-1
SAGGGSSYNEQF
>TRBV5-1
ASSSGRIQNKMNTEAF
>TRBV11-2
ASSSGLAGEYGDTQY
>TRBV7-2
ASSAYMGGYEQY
>TRBV20-1
SARDKYEQY
>TRBV6-2/TRBV6-3
ASSYSKKRATYEQY
>TRBV5-1
ASRPPQGYNYGYT
>TRBV27
ATGEGGIYGYT
>TRBV10-3
AISESNPGRLWTEAF
>TRBV18
ASFSPRQGIPLAKNIQY
>TRBV20-1
SAYLQGLNTEAF
>TRBV15
ATSRGRGVANEKLF
>TRBV20-1
SASQGSGPSTDTQY
>TRBV6-5
ASRTGGETGYT
>TRBV5-1
ASSFRLGGEQF
>TRBV6-1
ASRGEDTEAF
>TRBV12-3/TRBV12-4
ASSFGYRGRFGANVLT
>TRBV28
ASRGGQLNTEAF
>TRBV9
ASSVGSGGQGERY
>TRBV28
ASSTPGTGFGERY
>TRBV29-1
SVAQANTEAF
>TRBV18
ASSPAGEGETQY
>TRBV7-9
ASSLASLRVANTGELF
>TRBV29-1
SGLITGDPNRGYT